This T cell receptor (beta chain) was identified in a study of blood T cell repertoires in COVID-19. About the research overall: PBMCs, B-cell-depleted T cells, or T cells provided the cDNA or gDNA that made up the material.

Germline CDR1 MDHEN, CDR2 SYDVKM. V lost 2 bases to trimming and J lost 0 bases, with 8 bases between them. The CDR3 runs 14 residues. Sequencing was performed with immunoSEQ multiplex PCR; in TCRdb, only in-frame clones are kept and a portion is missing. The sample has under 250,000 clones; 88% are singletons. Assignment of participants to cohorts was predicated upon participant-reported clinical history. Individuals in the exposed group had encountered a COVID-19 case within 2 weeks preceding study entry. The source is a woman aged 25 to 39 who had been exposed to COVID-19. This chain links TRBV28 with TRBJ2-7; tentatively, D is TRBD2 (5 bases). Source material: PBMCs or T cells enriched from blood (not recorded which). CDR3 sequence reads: CASSLTGISYEQYF. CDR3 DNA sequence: TGTGCCAGCAGTTTAACGGGGATCTCCTACGAGCAGTACTTC.